This T cell receptor (beta chain) was recovered during a study of cytomegalovirus exposure and HLA in healthy donors. V was clipped by 0 bases and J by 7 bases, with 6 bases between them. Germline V lookup: CDR1 MNHEY, CDR2 SVGAGI. CDR3 size: 12 residues. Profiling relied on immunoSEQ multiplex PCR, and the TCRdb table lists in-frame clones only, not all of them. The sample holds some 170,000 clones, around 85% seen once. Specimen: PBMCs. The rearrangement joins TRBV6-5 to TRBJ2-5; perhaps TRBD2 as D (6 bases). This TCR derives from a man aged 25-40 years in good health and CMV-seropositive. The CDR3 loop reads CASSYSEGTQYF. As DNA, the CDR3 is TGTGCCAGCAGTTACTCGGAGGGGACCCAGTACTTC.